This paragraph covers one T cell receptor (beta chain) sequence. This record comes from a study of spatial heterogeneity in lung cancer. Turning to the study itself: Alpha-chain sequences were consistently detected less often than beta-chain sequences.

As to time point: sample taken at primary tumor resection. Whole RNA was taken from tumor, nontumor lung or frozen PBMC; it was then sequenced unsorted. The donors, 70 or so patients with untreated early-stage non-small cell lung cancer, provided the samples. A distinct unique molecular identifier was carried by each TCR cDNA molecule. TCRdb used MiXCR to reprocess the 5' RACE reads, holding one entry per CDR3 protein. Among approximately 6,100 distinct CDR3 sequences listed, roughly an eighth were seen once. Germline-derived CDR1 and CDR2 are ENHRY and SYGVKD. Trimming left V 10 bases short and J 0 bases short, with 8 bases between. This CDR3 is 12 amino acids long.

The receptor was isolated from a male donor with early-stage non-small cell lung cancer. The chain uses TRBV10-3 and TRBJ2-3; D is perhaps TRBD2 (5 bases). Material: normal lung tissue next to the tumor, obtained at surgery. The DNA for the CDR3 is TGTGCCACCGGACTCAGCACAGATACGCAGTATTTT. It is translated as CATGLSTDTQYF.